One sample yielded the 8 T cell receptor beta chains listed below, sequenced in a study of shared clonotypes between healthy human individuals. The protocol was immunoSEQ multiplex PCR, while the TCRdb copy is restricted to in-frame clones and leaves out a portion. The sample has 740,000 or so clones, less than 80% seen once. The sequencing sample was made of memory CD4+ T cells sorted from blood. Subset meaning: CD45RA-negative fraction. Source of these receptors: a woman between 25 and 40 years old in good health.

Points on this clone: Since a much larger clone is just one base distant, this may be a read error. The V gene is TRBV11-3, the J gene TRBJ2-5, with D hard to call. The CDR3 spans 13 residues. The V and J ends lost 3 bases and 2 bases respectively, with 7 bases between them. The germline gives CDR1 SGHNT, CDR2 YENEEA. The CDR3 sequence: CASSFGPQETQYF. The CDR3, as DNA: TGTGCCAGCAGCTTTGGGCCTCAAGAGACCCAGTACTTC. Full variable domain (rest looked up from reference TRBV11-3 and TRBJ2-5): EAGVVQSPRYKIIEKKQPVAFWCNPISGHNTLYWYLQNLGQGPELLIRYENEEAVDDSQLPKDRFSAERLKGVDSTLKIQPAELGDSAVYLCASSFGPQETQYFGPGTRLLVL.

The chain couples TRBV30 to TRBJ2-7; TRBD1 is a possible D gene (7 bases). Trimming removed 2 bases at V and 10 bases at J, with 15 bases between. CDR1 and CDR2 from the germline V gene are GTSNPN and SVGIG (reference sequence). The CDR3 runs 12 residues. The CDR3 loop reads CAWSTPGDRQYF. CDR3 DNA sequence: TGTGCCTGGAGTACCCCGGGGGACAGACAGTACTTC.

Notes on this clone: A much more abundant neighbour one base away suggests this may be a read error. Other DNA sequences from this sample encode an identical CDR3 as well. The chain recombines TRBV5-1 with TRBJ1-1; D unclear. V was cut by 0 bases and J by 2 bases, with 5 bases left in between. This CDR3 contains 13 residues. The germline V gene encodes CDR1 SGHRS and CDR2 YFSETQ. CDR3 sequence (DNA): TGCGCCAGCAGCTTGGAAGGAAACACTGAAGCTTTCTTT. It encodes CASSLEGNTEAFF.

This clone is a singleton in its sample. The chain links TRBV19 to TRBJ1-4, with D perhaps TRBD1 (6 bases). This CDR3 region has 15 residues. V shed 7 bases and J shed 7 bases, with 19 bases lying between them. CDR1 is LNHDA and CDR2 is SQIVND in the germline V gene (reference sequence). The CDR3 here is CASIRRETGIEKLFF. DNA for the CDR3: TGTGCCAGTATCCGGCGCGAAACAGGGATTGAAAAACTGTTTTTT.

This chain joins TRBV9 and TRBJ2-1; either TRBD1 or TRBD2 may fit D (6 bases each). This CDR3 contains 15 residues. Trimming left V 4 bases short and J 3 bases short, with 14 bases between. CDR1 and CDR2 from the germline V gene are SGDLS and YYNGEE. CDR3 bases: TGTGCCAGCAGCTTAGGGGGGCTGATCTACAATGAGCAGTTCTTC. Amino acid sequence: CASSLGGLIYNEQFF.

This chain uses TRBV28 with TRBJ1-4; 7 nucleotides align to TRBD1. The CDR3 length is 15 residues. CDR1 and CDR2 from the germline V gene are MDHEN and SYDVKM. Trimming cost V 6 bases and J 10 bases; bases outside gene matches: 14. CDR3 region: CASRYAPTGLAKLFF. Here the CDR3 DNA reads TGTGCCAGCAGATACGCCCCGACAGGGTTAGCAAAACTGTTTTTT.

The J gene is TRBJ2-7, the V gene TRBV2, with D uncertain. The V end lost 10 bases, the J end lost 1 base, and 8 bases lay between the germline ends. The CDR3 extends over 11 amino acids. The germline gives CDR1 SNHLY, CDR2 FYNNEI. CDR3 loop: CATSLSYEQYF. CDR3 nucleotides: TGTGCCACCTCACTTTCCTACGAGCAGTACTTC.

This chain links TRBV14 with TRBJ1-3; D not certain. This CDR3 has 14 amino acids. With 0 bases removed from V and 4 bases from J, the gap between germline ends came to 7 bases. Per germline, CDR1 SGHDN and CDR2 FVKESK. CDR3 in DNA: TGTGCCAGCAGCCAAGATCGAGGAGGAAACACCATATATTTT. Translating gives CASSQDRGGNTIYF.